This passage covers 16 T cell receptor beta chains from one sample sequenced in a study of human T cells and chemical hapten exposure. As for time point: pre-sensitization, week 0. Treatment of the sample: therapeutic diphenylcyclopropenone sensitization with weekly scalp DPC. MiXCR was run by TCRdb on the RACE reads, yielding one entry per CDR3 protein. The sample includes fewer than 140,000 distinct CDR3 sequences, roughly 12% seen only once; the top ten take over 1.5%. The sequences come from whole blood, collected in connection with sensitization to the hapten diphenylcyclopropenone (DPC). The receptors here all came from a woman aged 50 to 60 with alopecia areata. Some clones in this sample may be carry-over from other donors' samples.

In this sample, this clonotype turned up a few times. The chain couples TRBV18 to TRBJ1-2; D perhaps matches TRBD1 (6 bases). This CDR3 spans 15 amino acids. Germline CDR1 KGHSH, CDR2 LQKENI. V shed 3 bases and J shed 4 bases, with 15 bases lying between them. CDR3 DNA sequence: TGTGCCAGCTCACCCAACCGGGACATGATCTATGGCTACACCTTC. It encodes CASSPNRDMIYGYTF.

At least ten counts were recorded for this clonotype. The chain employs TRBV7-9 and TRBJ2-5, with D unresolved. The germline V gene encodes CDR1 SEHNR and CDR2 FQNEAQ (reference sequence). The CDR3 runs 12 residues. V shed 2 bases and J shed 13 bases, with 14 bases lying between them. The CDR3 DNA sequence: TGTGCCAGCAGCTTATATTATTCGGATTGGTACTTC. Its protein product is CASSLYYSDWYF.

In this sample, this clonotype turned up a few times. V and J are TRBV7-9 and TRBJ1-1, with 9 bases identical to TRBD1. The junction had 2 bases not matched to a gene; V was cut back by 5 bases and J by 4 bases. This CDR3 is 13 amino acids long. CDR1 and CDR2 (germline): SEHNR, FQNEAQ (reference sequence). This CDR3 is CASSETGGTEAFF. Written as DNA, the CDR3 is TGTGCCAGCAGCGAGACAGGGGGCACTGAAGCTTTCTTT.

This clonotype was picked up many times. This chain connects TRBV18 to TRBJ2-7; D gene uncertain. The CDR3 consists of 13 residues. V lost 3 bases to trimming and J lost 3 bases, with 9 bases between them. Germline values: CDR1 KGHSH, CDR2 LQKENI. CDR3 protein: CASSPGESYEQYF. CDR3 in DNA: TGTGCCAGCTCACCGGGCGAGAGCTACGAGCAGTACTTC.

This clonotype was recorded at least ten times. V usage is TRBV7-4 and J usage is TRBJ2-5; D not certain. The CDR3 spans 16 residues. Germline CDR1 and CDR2: SGHVT and SQSDAQ. V was shortened by 2 bases and J by 1 base, with 14 bases between the two germline ends. DNA for the CDR3: TGTGCCAGCAGCTTACAGCACGGTAGCCCCCAAGAGACCCAGTACTTC. This sequence encodes CASSLQHGSPQETQYF.

This clonotype has ten or more counts. DNA of the CDR3: TGTGCCAGAACTCACAAGGTAGCTCCAGATACGCAGTATTTT. Its protein product is CARTHKVAPDTQYF. The V gene is TRBV21-1, the J gene TRBJ2-3. TRBV21-1 is a known pseudogene. This CDR3 has 14 residues.

This clonotype was counted only a few times. The chain couples TRBV3-1 to TRBJ2-7; 13 nucleotides line up with TRBD2. Germline V lookup: CDR1 LGHDT, CDR2 YNNKEL (reference sequence). This CDR3 has 17 residues. The ends lost 2 bases at V and 7 bases at J; junction bases unmatched: 11. CDR3 DNA sequence: TGTGCCAGCAGCCAAACTCGGACTAGCGGGGGACTGGGTGAGCAGTACTTC. This sequence encodes CASSQTRTSGGLGEQYF.

The gene calls are TRBV3-1 and TRBJ2-1; D uncertain. Germline-derived CDR1 and CDR2 are LGHDT and YNNKEL (reference sequence). The V gene lost 4 bases and the J gene lost 0 bases, with 7 bases spanning the gap. This CDR3 has 14 amino acids. The CDR3 DNA follows: TGTGCCAGCAGCCCGACTTCCTCCTACAATGAGCAGTTCTTC. This translates into CASSPTSSYNEQFF.

The chain is built from TRBV3-1 and TRBJ2-1; D could derive from TRBD1 or TRBD2 (5 bases each). This CDR3 is built from 16 residues. The ends were cut back, 2 bases at V and 4 bases at J, with 15 bases in the middle. Germline V CDR1 and CDR2: LGHDT, YNNKEL (reference sequence). The CDR3 is CASSQLSGTTYNEQFF. The CDR3 DNA is TGTGCCAGCAGCCAACTTTCCGGGACCACATACAATGAGCAGTTCTTC.

This clonotype was seen once. V and J are TRBV28 and TRBJ2-7; 13 bases align to TRBD2. The CDR3 consists of 17 residues. Trimming at V came to 7 bases and at J to 5 bases, leaving 14 bases not matched to a gene. Per the germline V gene, CDR1 is MDHEN and CDR2 is SYDVKM. CDR3 residues: CASTLSRTSGSKDEQYF. For the CDR3, the DNA is TGTGCCAGCACTTTGAGCCGGACTAGCGGGAGCAAGGACGAGCAGTACTTC.

V usage is TRBV6-2 or TRBV6-3 and J usage is TRBJ2-2, with 8 positions matching TRBD1. J gave up 2 bases and V 7 bases, and 12 bases lay outside the gene matches. Germline lookup yields CDR1 MNHEY and CDR2 SVGEGT. This CDR3 is built from 17 residues. The DNA of the CDR3 is TGTGCCAGCACCATCCCGCTGACAGGGGCAAACACCGGGGAGCTGTTTTTT. This encodes CASTIPLTGANTGELFF.

This clonotype was observed at least ten times. The chain combines TRBV2 with TRBJ1-5; 7 nucleotides match TRBD1. Unmatched junction bases numbered 6, after V lost 3 bases and J lost 7 bases. CDR3 length: 14 residues. Germline-derived CDR1 and CDR2 are SNHLY and FYNNEI. The CDR3 region is CASSDGQERQPQHF. The CDR3 DNA follows: TGTGCCAGCAGTGACGGACAGGAAAGACAGCCCCAGCATTTT.

As concerns this clonotype: A single base separates this from a much larger clone, so it may be a read error. The V and J genes are TRBV6-2 or TRBV6-3 and TRBJ1-2; no firm D call. V was cut by 2 bases and J by 2 bases, with 6 bases left in between. The germline gives CDR1 MNHEY, CDR2 SVGEGT. The CDR3 has 13 residues. CDR3 residues: CASSYQENYGYTF. The CDR3 region has the DNA TGTGCCAGCAGTTACCAGGAGAACTATGGCTACACCTTC.

This chain joins TRBV2 and TRBJ2-7; D unclear. This CDR3 has 14 amino acids. The germline CDR1 and CDR2 sequences are SNHLY and FYNNEI. Trimming left V 2 bases short and J 1 base short, with 9 bases between. CDR3 loop: CASSETSGSYEQYF. CDR3 nucleotide sequence: TGTGCCAGCAGTGAAACGTCCGGTTCCTACGAGCAGTACTTC.

This clonotype has at least ten counts. The V call is TRBV20-1, the J call TRBJ2-7; D is undetermined. This CDR3 is built from 11 residues. Germline CDR1 and CDR2: DFQATT and SNEGSKA (reference sequence). The ends were cut back, 1 base at V and 2 bases at J, with 3 bases in the middle. The CDR3 loop is CSARGTYEQYF. In nucleotides, the CDR3 is TGCAGTGCTAGAGGAACCTACGAGCAGTACTTC.

This clonotype was seen only a few times. The chain recombines TRBV19 with TRBJ1-4; D gene ambiguous. Per the germline V gene, CDR1 is LNHDA and CDR2 is SQIVND (reference sequence). The CDR3 runs to 16 residues. With 6 bases removed from V and 5 bases from J, the gap between germline ends came to 19 bases. In nucleotides, the CDR3 is TGTGCCAGTAGCTCTGCAGGAGGCCCCGTAAATGAAAAACTGTTTTTT. Its translation is CASSSAGGPVNEKLFF.